The 31 T cell receptor beta chains reported below all come from one sample, sequenced in a study of CD8+ T cells in alopecia areata. Extracted RNA was reverse transcribed into cDNA, the sequencing template. Profiling relied on immunoSEQ multiplex PCR, and the TCRdb table lists in-frame clones only, not all of them. The repertoire has over 100,000 clones, about 46% of them found once; the top ten carry about 19%. Specimen: CD8+ T cells sorted from blood, collected at week 0. These receptors came from a human donor with alopecia areata.

This clone was recorded once. The CDR3, as DNA: TGTGCCAGCAGTTTAAAGCGGGGGGAGACCCAGTACTTC. Protein: CASSLKRGETQYF. The genes are TRBV27 and TRBJ2-5; 8 nucleotides line up with TRBD2. From germline, CDR1 is MNHEY and CDR2 SMNVEV (reference sequence). The CDR3 has 13 amino acids. V gave up 2 bases and J gave up 5 bases; unmatched junction bases: 1.

The V and J genes are TRBV2 and TRBJ2-5; D could derive from TRBD1 or TRBD2 (5 bases each). The CDR3 contains 14 residues. Germline V gene sequence: CDR1 SNHLY, CDR2 FYNNEI. V was trimmed by 5 bases and J by 5 bases, leaving 15 bases between them. CDR3 nucleotides: TGTGCCAGCAGTTTTGAGGGGCGCGGGGAGACCCAGTACTTC. Its protein is CASSFEGRGETQYF.

The chain employs TRBV7-9 and TRBJ2-7, with a weak D call TRBD1 (6 bases). Per germline, CDR1 SEHNR and CDR2 FQNEAQ (reference sequence). The V gene lost 3 bases and the J gene lost 13 bases, with 16 bases spanning the gap. The CDR3 is 12 residues long. The CDR3 is CASSFPTGPYYF. CDR3 nucleotide sequence: TGTGCCAGCAGCTTCCCGACAGGACCTTACTACTTC. Based on the CDR3 plus reference TRBV7-9 and TRBJ2-7, the full variable domain is DTGVSQNPRHKITKRGQNVTFRCDPISEHNRLYWYRQTLGQGPEFLTYFQNEAQLEKSRLLSDRFSAERPKGSFSTLEIQRTEQGDSAMYLCASSFPTGPYYFGPGTRLTVT.

The rearrangement links TRBV13 to TRBJ1-2, with D unresolved. CDR1 and CDR2 (germline): PRHDT, FYEKMQ (reference sequence). The CDR3 is 13 residues long. V gave up 4 bases and J gave up 3 bases, with 9 bases separating them. The CDR3 loop is CASSSQYDYGYTF. The CDR3 bases are TGTGCCAGCAGCTCCCAATACGACTATGGCTACACCTTC.

The chain is built from TRBV11-2 and TRBJ1-2, with D perhaps TRBD1 (6 bases). In germline, CDR1 is SGHAT, CDR2 FQNNGV. The CDR3 extends over 15 amino acids. V was clipped by 0 bases and J by 2 bases, with 10 bases between them. CDR3 sequence reads: CASSLDPGDNYGYTF. CDR3 sequence (DNA): TGTGCCAGCAGCTTAGACCCAGGGGACAACTATGGCTACACCTTC.

V gene TRBV30 combines with J gene TRBJ2-3; TRBD2 aligns across 12 bases. The CDR3 loop spans 17 amino acids. Germline V gene data show CDR1 as GTSNPN and CDR2 as SVGIG (reference sequence). V gave up 1 base and J gave up 2 bases; unmatched junction bases: 7. The CDR3 spells CAWSAWTSGDHTDTQYF. CDR3 sequence (DNA): TGTGCCTGGAGTGCCTGGACTAGCGGGGACCACACAGATACGCAGTATTTT.

CDR3 bases: TGTGCCTGGAGCCTAGGGGGCAGGGGCACTGAAGCTTTCTTT. Amino acid sequence: CAWSLGGRGTEAFF. This rearrangement joins TRBV30 to TRBJ1-1, with 7 bases aligning to TRBD1. The CDR3 runs to 14 residues. After removal of 3 bases from V and 4 bases from J, the junction contained 8 bases not matched to a gene. Looked up from germline, CDR1 is GTSNPN and CDR2 is SVGIG (reference sequence).

Ten or more counts support this clone. The chain employs TRBV29-1 and TRBJ2-1; TRBD2 matches 14 bases. CDR1 SQVTM and CDR2 ANQGSEA come from the germline V gene. This CDR3 has 16 residues. The ends lost 2 bases at V and 4 bases at J; junction bases unmatched: 4. CDR3 sequence reads: CSVEPTSGGAYNEQFF. The CDR3 nucleotides read TGCAGCGTTGAACCGACTAGCGGGGGGGCGTACAATGAGCAGTTCTTC.

V gene TRBV30 combines with J gene TRBJ2-5, with 7 bases fitting TRBD2. The CDR3 covers 15 residues. Germline trimming cut 0 bases from V and 1 base from J; bases unmatched to any gene: 5. The germline V gene encodes CDR1 GTSNPN and CDR2 SVGIG (reference sequence). CDR3 DNA: TGTGCCTGGAGTGTTGGGGGGGGACCCCAAGAGACCCAGTACTTC. Protein product: CAWSVGGGPQETQYF.

This chain uses TRBV5-1 with TRBJ2-1, with 8 bases aligning to TRBD2. The CDR3 covers 18 residues. V trimming: 0 bases; J trimming: 3 bases; junction bases outside the gene matches: 11. Germline CDR1 and CDR2: SGHRS and YFSETQ. CDR3 coding DNA: TGCGCCAGCAGCTTGGCCGCAACGACTAGCGTTGTCTACAATGAGCAGTTCTTC. Amino acids: CASSLAATTSVVYNEQFF. Drawing the rest from reference TRBV5-1 and TRBJ2-1, the complete variable domain is KAGVTQTPRYLIKTRGQQVTLSCSPISGHRSVSWYQQTPGQGLQFLFEYFSETQRNKGNFPGRFSGRQFSNSRSEMNVSTLELGDSALYLCASSLAATTSVVYNEQFFGPGTRLTVL.

This clone turned up a few times. Here the CDR3 reads CSAGMGQPQHF. DNA for the CDR3: TGCAGCGCCGGAATGGGTCAGCCCCAGCATTTT. This chain uses TRBV29-1 with TRBJ1-5; D unclear. Germline-derived CDR1 and CDR2 are SQVTM and ANQGSEA. Trimming took 7 bases from V and 6 from J, leaving 10 bases between them. The CDR3 sequence is 11 residues long.

The chain recombines TRBV13 with TRBJ2-3; D remains unclear. Trimming took 3 bases from V and 5 from J, leaving 3 bases between them. The CDR3 has 11 residues. Per the germline V gene, CDR1 is PRHDT and CDR2 is FYEKMQ (reference sequence). Here the CDR3 reads CASSLQDTQYF. DNA of the CDR3: TGTGCCAGCAGCTTGCAAGATACGCAGTATTTT.

The V gene is TRBV4-1, the J gene TRBJ2-7, with D possibly matching TRBD2 (6 bases). The CDR3 runs 14 residues. Between the trimmed V and J ends, which lost 3 bases and 7 bases, there was a span of 16 bases. The germline V gene has CDR1 MGHRA and CDR2 YSYEKL. CDR3 amino acids: CASSHSAGKPEQYF. CDR3 in DNA: TGCGCCAGCAGCCACTCGGCGGGGAAGCCGGAGCAGTACTTC.

V usage is TRBV5-1 and J usage is TRBJ2-7; D ambiguous. The germline CDR1 and CDR2 sequences are SGHRS and YFSETQ. Trimming took 1 base from V and 2 from J, leaving 7 bases between them. This CDR3 comprises 13 residues. CDR3 nucleotides: TGCGCCAGCAGCTTGAGACGGACCTACGAGCAGTACTTC. Translation: CASSLRRTYEQYF.

The chain recombines TRBV29-1 with TRBJ1-4; 9 bases are shared with TRBD1. The CDR3 has 17 residues. The trim removed 7 bases at V and 6 bases at J, leaving 18 bases unmatched. Germline CDR1 and CDR2: SQVTM and ANQGSEA. CDR3 DNA sequence: TGCAGCGCCATGCCGGGACAGGGAAGGTCGGAGGATGAAAAACTGTTTTTT. Residues: CSAMPGQGRSEDEKLFF.

This clone is deemed medium-sized. The chain links TRBV10-3 to TRBJ1-4; TRBD1 agrees at 10 bases. CDR1 ENHRY and CDR2 SYGVKD come from the germline V gene. Trimming removed 6 bases from V and 6 bases from J; junction bases left unmatched: 10. The CDR3 runs to 16 residues. The CDR3 DNA follows: TGTGCCATCAGCCTCGGGACAGGGGTTGGGGATGAAAAACTGTTTTTT. This encodes CAISLGTGVGDEKLFF.

The V and J genes are TRBV27 and TRBJ2-7; D is uncertain. The V gene lost 7 bases and the J gene lost 6 bases, with 13 bases spanning the gap. This CDR3 is 12 amino acids long. CDR1 is MNHEY, CDR2 SMNVEV, per germline (reference sequence). CDR3 nucleotide sequence: TGTGCCAGCACCTCCCTCGGCGGCGAGCAGTACTTC. Protein sequence: CASTSLGGEQYF.

This clone was counted only a few times. The rearrangement links TRBV18 to TRBJ1-5, with 8 bases that match TRBD1. Looked up from germline, CDR1 is KGHSH and CDR2 is LQKENI. The junction had 4 bases not matched to a gene; V was cut back by 3 bases and J by 0 bases. The CDR3 length is 16 residues. In DNA, the CDR3 is TGTGCCAGCTCACCGTCGGACAGGGTTAGCAATCAGCCCCAGCATTTT. It translates to CASSPSDRVSNQPQHF.

This sequence joins TRBV13 and TRBJ1-4; unclear D gene. Germline V CDR1 and CDR2: PRHDT, FYEKMQ (reference sequence). The CDR3 contains 12 residues. V was trimmed by 4 bases and J by 4 bases, leaving 4 bases between them. In DNA, the CDR3 is TGTGCCAGCAGCTGGGGTAATGAAAAACTGTTTTTT. Translating gives CASSWGNEKLFF.

The chain couples TRBV5-4 to TRBJ2-2; D may be TRBD2 (6 bases). This CDR3 spans 15 amino acids. Trimming shortened V by 0 bases and J by 5 bases, and 11 bases separated the two germline ends. Germline CDR1 SGHNT, CDR2 YYREEE (reference sequence). CDR3 sequence: CASSLGSGVTGELFF. In nucleotides, the CDR3 is TGTGCCAGCAGCTTGGGGTCGGGGGTTACCGGGGAGCTGTTTTTT.

Note on this clone: The same CDR3 can be traced to other DNA sequences in this sample. The chain uses TRBV11-2 and TRBJ2-3, with D unclear. The germline V and J ends were trimmed by 2 bases and 6 bases, with 3 bases remaining between them. Germline V gives CDR1 SGHAT, CDR2 FQNNGV. There are 11 residues in the CDR3. CDR3 amino acids: CASSLTDTQYF. In DNA, the CDR3 is TGTGCCAGCAGCTTAACGGATACGCAGTATTTT.

This chain joins TRBV6-5 and TRBJ1-6; a possible D gene is TRBD1 (5 bases). V was clipped by 0 bases and J by 7 bases, with 13 bases between them. This CDR3 spans 16 amino acids. CDR1 and CDR2 (germline): MNHEY, SVGAGI. The CDR3 is CASSYSWGSQNSPLHF. The CDR3 DNA follows: TGTGCCAGCAGTTACTCATGGGGCAGTCAAAATTCACCCCTCCACTTT.

This clone has more than one count but fewer than ten. V and J are TRBV27 and TRBJ1-6; TRBD1 is a possible D gene (6 bases). CDR1 is MNHEY and CDR2 is SMNVEV in the germline V gene (reference sequence). Trimming shortened V by 5 bases and J by 9 bases, and 14 bases separated the two germline ends. The CDR3 totals 14 residues. CDR3 sequence (DNA): TGTGCCAGCAGTACACAGGGTGTGAGTTCACCCCTCCACTTT. This sequence encodes CASSTQGVSSPLHF.

A few counts support this clone. Other DNA variants within this sample encode the same CDR3. V and J are TRBV19 and TRBJ1-1; the D gene is possibly TRBD1 (5 bases). The CDR3 loop spans 14 amino acids. With 3 bases removed from V and 3 bases from J, the gap between germline ends came to 11 bases. Germline values: CDR1 LNHDA, CDR2 SQIVND (reference sequence). The chain's CDR3 is CASSIGRVDTEAFF. The DNA of the CDR3 is TGTGCCAGTAGTATTGGCAGGGTGGACACTGAAGCTTTCTTT.

This clone was seen more than once but under ten times. The J gene is TRBJ2-7, the V gene TRBV5-6; 12 bases are a match to TRBD2. CDR1 and CDR2 from the germline V gene are SGHDT and YYEEEE. The CDR3 is 17 amino acids. The V and J ends lost 3 bases and 3 bases, in that order; junction bases with no gene match: 10. CDR3: CASSSTSGGGRGYEQYF. DNA for the CDR3: TGTGCCAGCAGCTCGACTAGCGGGGGAGGTCGGGGCTACGAGCAGTACTTC.

CDR3 protein: CASSPGRGDEQFF. The CDR3 nucleotides read TGCGCCAGCAGCCCGGGTAGAGGAGATGAGCAGTTCTTC. The chain has TRBV5-1 and TRBJ2-1; D unclear. This CDR3 spans 13 amino acids. CDR1 is SGHRS, CDR2 YFSETQ, per germline. Trimming removed 4 bases from V and 8 bases from J, with 13 bases in between.

The chain is built from TRBV29-1 and TRBJ1-2; tentative D call: TRBD1 (5 bases). CDR1 is SQVTM, CDR2 ANQGSEA, per germline. V was clipped by 7 bases and J by 2 bases, with 14 bases between them. The CDR3 is 13 amino acids. The CDR3 DNA follows: TGCAGCGGAGCTGGGGGAACAAACTATGGCTACACCTTC. It yields the protein CSGAGGTNYGYTF. Full variable domain (outside the CDR3, taken from reference TRBV29-1 and TRBJ1-2): SAVISQKPSRDICQRGTSLTIQCQVDSQVTMMFWYRQQPGQSLTLIATANQGSEATYESGFVIDKFPISRPNLTFSTLTVSNMSPEDSSIYLCSGAGGTNYGYTFGSGTRLTVV.

V is TRBV2 and J is TRBJ2-7, with TRBD2 matching over 9 bases. J lost 1 base, V lost 0 bases, and 4 bases had no gene match. Germline CDR1 reads SNHLY; CDR2 reads FYNNEI. The CDR3 runs to 16 residues. Here the CDR3 reads CASSEAPAGGSYEQYF. The CDR3 coding sequence is TGTGCCAGCAGTGAAGCGCCAGCGGGGGGTTCCTACGAGCAGTACTTC.

The CDR3 coding sequence is TGTGCCAGCAGCAATCCGGGACAGGGGGTTTTAGGCACTGAAGCTTTCTTT. Translated, it gives CASSNPGQGVLGTEAFF. The chain links TRBV7-8 to TRBJ1-1; 11 bases are shared with TRBD1. The V segment lost 5 bases and the J segment 4 bases; nucleotides outside the gene matches: 12. Germline V gene sequence: CDR1 SGHVS, CDR2 FQNEAQ. CDR3 size: 17 residues.

The rearrangement uses TRBV11-1 and TRBJ1-1, with 7 bases fitting TRBD1. The CDR3 extends over 14 amino acids. V dropped 4 bases and J dropped 0; count of bases not matched to a gene: 2. Germline V lookup: CDR1 SGHAT, CDR2 FQDESV (reference sequence). The CDR3 sequence is CASSWGQLNTEAFF. The CDR3 DNA sequence: TGTGCCAGCAGCTGGGGACAGTTGAACACTGAAGCTTTCTTT. Full variable domain (remainder filled in from reference TRBV11-1 and TRBJ1-1): EAEVAQSPRYKITEKSQAVAFWCDPISGHATLYWYRQILGQGPELLVQFQDESVVDDSQLPKDRFSAERLKGVDSTLKIQPAELGDSAMYLCASSWGQLNTEAFFGQGTRLTVV.

The chain recombines TRBV27 with TRBJ2-7, with D perhaps TRBD1 or TRBD2 (5 bases each). Germline V gene data show CDR1 as MNHEY and CDR2 as SMNVEV (reference sequence). The V and J ends lost 7 bases and 1 base respectively, with 11 bases between them. The CDR3 has 13 residues. CDR3 coding DNA: TGTGCCAGCACTGGGACGGGGTCCTACGAGCAGTACTTC. As protein: CASTGTGSYEQYF.